The 6 T cell receptor beta chains reported below all come from one sample, sequenced in a study of CD8 T cells in Susac syndrome. RNA in amounts of about 0.5 to 1 ug was reverse transcribed with random hexamers. MiXCR, run by TCRdb on the immunoSEQ multiplex PCR reads, gives a single entry per CDR3 protein. The profile shows some 150,000 distinct CDR3 sequences, approximately 96% of them singletons. Specimen: CD8+ T cells from PBMCs. All receptors come from a human donor with multiple sclerosis.

The chain recombines TRBV5-1 with TRBJ2-1, with unresolved D. This CDR3 region has 13 residues. The germline CDR1 and CDR2 sequences are SGHRS and YFSETQ. Trimming left V 4 bases short and J 9 bases short, with 14 bases between. For the CDR3, the DNA is TGCGCCAGCAGCCCCCCTAGTTTCGGTGAGCAGTTCTTC. Protein: CASSPPSFGEQFF.

J is TRBJ2-1 and V is TRBV5-6, with D possibly matching TRBD2 (6 bases). The CDR3 loop spans 12 amino acids. Per germline, CDR1 SGHDT and CDR2 YYEEEE. V shed 4 bases and J shed 8 bases, with 10 bases lying between them. CDR3 loop: CASSPGVDEQFF. In DNA, the CDR3 is TGTGCCAGCAGCCCGGGGGTAGATGAGCAGTTCTTC.

V is TRBV5-4 and J is TRBJ2-6; D is possibly TRBD2 (5 bases). The germline V and J ends were trimmed by 2 bases and 1 base, with 10 bases remaining between them. The CDR3 spans 16 residues. CDR1 is SGHNT and CDR2 is YYREEE in the germline V gene (reference sequence). CDR3: CASSFKAGSGANVLTF. DNA for the CDR3: TGTGCCAGCAGCTTCAAGGCGGGTTCTGGGGCCAACGTCCTGACTTTC.

The chain recombines TRBV19 with TRBJ1-2; D ambiguous. Germline-derived CDR1 and CDR2 are LNHDA and SQIVND (reference sequence). The V end was cut by 7 bases, the J end by 4 bases, with 13 bases between. The CDR3 contains 13 residues. CDR3 in DNA: TGTGCCAGTAAGAAGGGTCGGCCCTATGGCTACACCTTC. It translates to CASKKGRPYGYTF. Variable domain in full (rest from reference TRBV19 and TRBJ1-2): DGGITQSPKYLFRKEGQNVTLSCEQNLNHDAMYWYRQDPGQGLRLIYYSQIVNDFQKGDIAEGYSVSREKKESFPLTVTSAQKNPTAFYLCASKKGRPYGYTFGSGTRLTVV.

In the case of this clonotype: Germline and junction disagree at one end, which may indicate a read error. The genes are TRBV6-2 or TRBV6-3 and TRBJ2-1; D might be TRBD1 (6 bases). The CDR3 has 13 amino acids. Germline lookup yields CDR1 MNHEY and CDR2 SVGEGT. This chain's CDR3 is CASTYRVPGEQFF. The DNA of the CDR3 is TGTGCCAGCACTTACAGGGTGCCGGGTGAGCAGTTCTTC.

V usage is TRBV11-2 and J usage is TRBJ1-2; D possibly corresponds to TRBD1 (5 bases). V lost 4 bases and J lost 9, with 24 bases in between. CDR1 and CDR2 from the germline V gene are SGHAT and FQNNGV. This CDR3 has 16 amino acids. In DNA, the CDR3 is TGTGCCAGCAGCTCCGGGGAGGGGAGGCCCCGATTCAGCTACACCTTC. It yields the protein CASSSGEGRPRFSYTF.